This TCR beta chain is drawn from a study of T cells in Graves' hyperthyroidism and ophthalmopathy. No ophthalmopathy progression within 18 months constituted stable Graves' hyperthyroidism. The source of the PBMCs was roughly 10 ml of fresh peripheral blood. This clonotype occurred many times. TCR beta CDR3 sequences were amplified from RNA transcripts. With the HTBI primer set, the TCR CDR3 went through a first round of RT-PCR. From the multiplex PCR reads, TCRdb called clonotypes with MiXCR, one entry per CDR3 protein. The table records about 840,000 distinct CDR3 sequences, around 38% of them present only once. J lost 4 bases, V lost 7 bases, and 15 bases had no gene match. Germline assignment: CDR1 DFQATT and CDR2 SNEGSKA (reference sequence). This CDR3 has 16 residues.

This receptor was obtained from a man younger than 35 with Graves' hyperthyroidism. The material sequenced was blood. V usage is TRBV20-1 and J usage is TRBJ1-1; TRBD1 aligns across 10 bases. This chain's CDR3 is CSGPGQGPLVGTEAFF. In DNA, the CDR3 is TGCAGTGGACCGGGACAGGGGCCACTGGTGGGCACTGAAGCTTTCTTT.